A selection of T cell receptor beta chains follows, all from one sample in a study of blood T cell repertoires in COVID-19. Generated by immunoSEQ multiplex PCR, the TCRdb table keeps only in-frame clones and is missing some. The sample has over 45,000 clones, about four fifths seen once. Sequences were obtained from peripheral blood. All receptors come from a human donor in a cohort sampled during active or convalescent COVID-19. Both conserved end residues are part of each CDR3. D genes are given only for firm matches. Size is stated for part of the rows, as once, few or many counts, or as a class when the clone is expanded.

d_call,v_call,j_call,clone_size,cdr3_aa,cdr3_nt
-,TRBV27,TRBJ2-3,-,CASSPGTTGTDTQYF,TGTGCCAGCAGCCCCGGGACAACCGGCACAGATACGCAGTATTTT
TRBD1,TRBV29-1,TRBJ2-3,once,CSVEGDRGTDTQYF,TGCAGCGTTGAGGGGGACAGGGGCACAGATACGCAGTATTTT
-,TRBV12-3/TRBV12-4,TRBJ1-1,-,CATRGGGTEAFF,TGTGCCACTCGCGGGGGCGGCACTGAAGCTTTCTTT
TRBD2,TRBV5-1,TRBJ2-1,-,CASSPSGGAVGEQFF,TGCGCCAGCAGTCCTAGCGGGGGGGCTGTTGGTGAGCAGTTCTTC
-,TRBV20-1,TRBJ1-2,-,CSASNGQGGYGYTF,TGCAGTGCTAGTAACGGTCAGGGAGGCTATGGCTACACCTTC
TRBD2,TRBV14,TRBJ2-1,-,CASSLGTSGYFGNEQFF,TGTGCCAGCAGCCTCGGGACTAGCGGGTATTTCGGGAATGAGCAGTTCTTC
TRBD1,TRBV7-2,TRBJ1-4,-,CASSLGQGVSNEKLFF,TGTGCCAGCAGCTTGGGCCAGGGGGTTTCTAATGAAAAACTGTTTTTT
-,TRBV12-3/TRBV12-4,TRBJ2-1,once,CASSQNRVGEQFF,TGTGCCAGCAGTCAAAACAGGGTTGGTGAGCAGTTCTTC
TRBD1,TRBV6-5,TRBJ1-1,-,CASRRDRGRTEAFF,TGTGCCAGCAGACGGGACAGGGGGCGGACTGAAGCTTTCTTT
TRBD1,TRBV25-1,TRBJ2-7,-,CASSSDRGSYEQYF,TGTGCCAGCAGTTCTGACAGGGGGAGTTACGAGCAGTACTTC
TRBD1,TRBV5-1,TRBJ1-2,-,CASSPGQGASYGYTF,TGCGCCAGCAGCCCGGGACAGGGGGCGTCGTATGGCTACACCTTC
-,TRBV6-5,TRBJ1-2,-,CASSQDIVFYGYTF,TGTGCCAGCAGTCAGGACATCGTATTCTATGGCTACACCTTC
-,TRBV5-1,TRBJ2-7,few,CASSLVGLFEQYF,TGCGCCAGCAGCTTGGTAGGACTTTTCGAGCAGTACTTC
TRBD1,TRBV10-3,TRBJ1-2,-,CAIYDRESNYGYTF,TGTGCCATCTACGACAGGGAGTCTAACTATGGCTACACCTTC
-,TRBV5-4,TRBJ1-1,once,CASSTGLPIGIRHTEAFF,TGTGCCAGCAGCACGGGACTACCCATCGGAATCCGGCACACTGAAGCTTTCTTT
-,TRBV3-1/TRBV3-2,TRBJ1-5,-,CASSQDRGFNQPQHF,TGTGCCAGCAGCCAAGATCGGGGTTTCAATCAGCCCCAGCATTTT
-,TRBV3-1/TRBV3-2,TRBJ2-1,-,CASSQGRSYNEQFF,TGTGCCAGCAGCCAAGGCAGGTCCTACAATGAGCAGTTCTTC